This passage covers 28 T cell receptor beta chains from one sample sequenced in a study of T cell clones after liver transplantation. Only in-frame clones appear in the TCRdb table, and some are missing; sequencing was by immunoSEQ multiplex PCR. Of about 80,000 clones in the sample, nearly 85% were seen once. The material was CD4+ T cells from blood, obtained approximately 3.5 years after liver transplant. These receptors all stem from a human patient who received a liver transplant. T cells may partly derive from the graft donor.

V and J are TRBV2 and TRBJ1-2; TRBD1 agrees at 10 bases. CDR1 and CDR2 from the germline V gene are SNHLY and FYNNEI. The junction had 11 bases not matched to a gene; V was cut back by 5 bases and J by 8 bases. This CDR3 spans 15 amino acids. The CDR3 DNA reads TGTGCCAGCAGTACCCGTCTGACAGGGGGCGGCGGCTACACCTTC. Translated, it gives CASSTRLTGGGGYTF. Full variable domain (rest looked up from reference TRBV2 and TRBJ1-2): EPEVTQTPSHQVTQMGQEVILRCVPISNHLYFYWYRQILGQKVEFLVSFYNNEISEKSEIFDDQFSVERPDGSNFTLKIRSTKLEDSAMYFCASSTRLTGGGGYTFGSGTRLTVV.

The chain is built from TRBV28 and TRBJ2-1; 8 nucleotides match TRBD1. The V and J ends lost 3 bases and 7 bases, in that order; junction bases with no gene match: 11. Germline lookup yields CDR1 MDHEN and CDR2 SYDVKM. The CDR3 is 16 amino acids. The DNA of the CDR3 is TGTGCCAGCAGTTTCGTTCGGAGGCAGGGGGCGAATGAGCAGTTCTTC. Amino acids: CASSFVRRQGANEQFF.

The CDR3 protein is CASGLLNTEAFF. Here the CDR3 DNA reads TGTGCCAGTGGACTCCTGAACACTGAAGCTTTCTTT. This rearrangement joins TRBV19 to TRBJ1-1, with D unresolved. The V gene lost 8 bases and the J gene lost 0 bases, with 7 bases spanning the gap. Germline assignment: CDR1 LNHDA and CDR2 SQIVND (reference sequence). The CDR3 spans 12 residues. The full variable domain, rest sourced from reference TRBV19 and TRBJ1-1, is DGGITQSPKYLFRKEGQNVTLSCEQNLNHDAMYWYRQDPGQGLRLIYYSQIVNDFQKGDIAEGYSVSREKKESFPLTVTSAQKNPTAFYLCASGLLNTEAFFGQGTRLTVV.

The V call is TRBV5-1, the J call TRBJ2-1, with D perhaps matching TRBD2 (5 bases). V was shortened by 5 bases and J by 7 bases, with 16 bases between the two germline ends. The CDR3 has 14 amino acids. CDR1 is SGHRS, CDR2 YFSETQ, per germline. The CDR3 coding sequence is TGCGCCAGCAGTCGGCAGGCTTCGGGGAATGAGCAGTTCTTC. It codes for CASSRQASGNEQFF.

This chain links TRBV7-2 with TRBJ2-3; no firm D call. The CDR3 consists of 16 residues. Germline assignment: CDR1 SGHTA and CDR2 FQGNSA. V lost 2 bases and J lost 3, with 15 bases in between. CDR3 DNA: TGTGCCAGCAGCTTACCGTCTGGGCGCCATACAGATACGCAGTATTTT. Protein product: CASSLPSGRHTDTQYF.

The gene calls are TRBV28 and TRBJ2-1; D call uncertain. The CDR3 loop spans 14 amino acids. Germline V lookup: CDR1 MDHEN, CDR2 SYDVKM. V was cut by 6 bases and J by 0 bases, with 9 bases left in between. Here the CDR3 DNA reads TGTGCCAGCAGAAAGCCCAGCTCCTACAATGAGCAGTTCTTC. It translates to CASRKPSSYNEQFF.

This chain joins TRBV19 and TRBJ2-5, with D perhaps matching TRBD1 (5 bases). Trimming shortened V by 3 bases and J by 4 bases, and 12 bases separated the two germline ends. The CDR3 extends over 14 amino acids. In germline, CDR1 is LNHDA, CDR2 SQIVND (reference sequence). The CDR3 reads CASSMGRGRETQYF. CDR3 bases: TGTGCCAGTAGTATGGGAAGGGGCCGAGAGACCCAGTACTTC.

The chain joins TRBV7-2 to TRBJ2-3; 9 bases align to TRBD2. From germline, CDR1 is SGHTA and CDR2 FQGNSA. Trimming took 2 bases from V and 7 from J; bases not matched to a gene: 10. The CDR3 spans 16 residues. CDR3 coding DNA: TGTGCCAGCAGCTTATCGGTTAGCGGGAGATCTCATACGCAGTATTTT. This encodes CASSLSVSGRSHTQYF.

CDR3 sequence (DNA): TGTGCCAGCAGTTTCAGGAAGTATACAGATACGCAGTATTTT. It encodes CASSFRKYTDTQYF. The chain has TRBV28 and TRBJ2-3, with no clear D. The CDR3 runs to 14 residues. V was pared by 3 bases and J by 3 bases, with 10 bases between. CDR1 is MDHEN and CDR2 is SYDVKM in the germline V gene.

The chain links TRBV19 to TRBJ1-2; D ambiguous. CDR1 is LNHDA and CDR2 is SQIVND in the germline V gene (reference sequence). The V and J ends lost 5 bases and 2 bases respectively, with 6 bases between them. CDR3 size: 12 residues. CDR3 residues: CASSRTNYGYTF. The CDR3 region has the DNA TGTGCCAGTAGTCGGACGAACTATGGCTACACCTTC.

V gene TRBV18 combines with J gene TRBJ1-1; D unclear. Per germline, CDR1 KGHSH and CDR2 LQKENI. The germline V and J ends were trimmed by 3 bases and 5 bases, with 10 bases remaining between them. The CDR3 totals 13 residues. The CDR3 region is CASSPDMGTEAFF. CDR3 bases: TGTGCCAGCTCACCGGATATGGGGACTGAAGCTTTCTTT.

The chain combines TRBV7-6 with TRBJ2-1, with 13 bases fitting TRBD2. V lost 5 bases to trimming and J lost 10 bases; unmatched junction nucleotides: 11. The CDR3 has 16 residues. CDR1 and CDR2 from the germline V gene are SGHVS and FNYEAQ. Written as DNA, the CDR3 is TGTGCCAGCAGCCCCTGGACTAGCGGGAGCAGGGAGGAGCAGTTCTTC. Its protein product is CASSPWTSGSREEQFF.

The genes are TRBV27 and TRBJ2-7; D remains unclear. V lost 0 bases, J lost 6 bases, and 15 bases lay in between. There are 15 residues in the CDR3. The germline CDR1 and CDR2 sequences are MNHEY and SMNVEV (reference sequence). In DNA, the CDR3 is TGTGCCAGCAGTTTATCAGCCAGGTTGTCCCCCGAGCAGTACTTC. Translated, it gives CASSLSARLSPEQYF.

The genes are TRBV5-1 and TRBJ1-2, with a tentative D call TRBD1 (5 bases). This CDR3 is 15 amino acids long. CDR1 and CDR2 (germline): SGHRS, YFSETQ. V dropped 3 bases and J dropped 0 bases, with 12 bases sitting between them. The CDR3 protein is CASSSDLGANYGYTF. The CDR3 nucleotides are TGCGCCAGCAGCTCCGATCTGGGGGCTAACTATGGCTACACCTTC.

The V and J genes are TRBV6-1 and TRBJ1-1; tentative D call: TRBD1 (5 bases). Germline CDR1 and CDR2: MNHNS and SASEGT. With 6 bases removed from V and 4 bases from J, the gap between germline ends came to 15 bases. This CDR3 comprises 14 residues. The CDR3 DNA follows: TGTGCCAGCAGGCGAACAGGTTCGGGCACTGAAGCTTTCTTT. Encoded protein: CASRRTGSGTEAFF.

The CDR3 DNA is TGTGCCAGCTCACCCTATGAGTTGAGCACTGAAGCTTTCTTT. Translated, it gives CASSPYELSTEAFF. V gene TRBV18 combines with J gene TRBJ1-1; D ambiguous. The CDR3 runs 14 residues. Per germline, CDR1 KGHSH and CDR2 LQKENI. The V gene lost 3 bases and the J gene lost 4 bases, with 12 bases spanning the gap.

V is TRBV19 and J is TRBJ2-1; TRBD2 agrees at 14 bases. CDR3 length: 16 residues. In germline, CDR1 is LNHDA, CDR2 SQIVND (reference sequence). V gave up 5 bases and J gave up 2 bases; unmatched junction bases: 2. CDR3 sequence (DNA): TGTGCCAGTAGTGTGGGACTAGCGGGAGCCTACAATGAGCAGTTCTTC. This sequence encodes CASSVGLAGAYNEQFF.

This clone was recorded many times. The J gene is TRBJ1-2, the V gene TRBV12-5; D might be TRBD1 (6 bases). CDR3 length: 13 residues. The germline gives CDR1 LGHNT, CDR2 FRNRAP. Trimming removed 1 base at V and 7 bases at J, with 10 bases between. This CDR3 reads CASGLGTATGYTF. The DNA for the CDR3 is TGTGCTAGTGGTTTGGGGACAGCCACTGGCTACACCTTC.

The genes are TRBV7-3 and TRBJ2-1; no definite D call. This CDR3 comprises 15 residues. Germline V gene lookup returns CDR1 SGHTA and CDR2 FQGTGA. V lost 2 bases and J lost 5, with 13 bases in between. This CDR3 is CASSLGVRLNNEQFF. The DNA for the CDR3 is TGTGCCAGCAGCTTAGGGGTTAGGTTAAACAATGAGCAGTTCTTC.

V and J are TRBV7-8 and TRBJ2-7; a weak D match, TRBD2 (5 bases). The CDR3 extends over 13 amino acids. Trimming stripped 3 bases from V and 2 bases from J, with 8 bases between. CDR1 is SGHVS and CDR2 is FQNEAQ in the germline V gene. The CDR3 protein is CASSLAGAYEQYF. DNA of the CDR3: TGTGCCAGCAGCTTGGCCGGGGCCTACGAGCAGTACTTC.

V gene TRBV4-3 combines with J gene TRBJ1-3; 8 bases are shared with TRBD1. The CDR3 has 18 amino acids. V trimming: 1 base; J trimming: 1 base; junction bases outside the gene matches: 9. The germline gives CDR1 LGHNA, CDR2 YSLEER. CDR3 amino acids: CASSQVRMGQASGNTIYF. The CDR3 region has the DNA TGCGCCAGCAGCCAAGTTAGGATGGGACAGGCTTCTGGAAACACCATATATTTT.

The chain is built from TRBV29-1 and TRBJ2-3; D is perhaps TRBD2 (5 bases). This CDR3 comprises 14 residues. From germline, CDR1 is SQVTM and CDR2 ANQGSEA. V lost 8 bases, J lost 4 bases, and 19 bases lay in between. The CDR3 nucleotides read TGCAGCTTCACCCGGTCTAGCTACCCAGATACGCAGTATTTT. This sequence encodes CSFTRSSYPDTQYF.

In DNA form, the CDR3 reads TGTGCCAGCTCACCAATTGGTAATGAGCAGTTCTTC. This encodes CASSPIGNEQFF. The V and J genes are TRBV18 and TRBJ2-1; D gene ambiguous. The CDR3 runs to 12 residues. V lost 2 bases and J 7 bases, leaving 6 bases between the germline ends. Germline CDR1 KGHSH, CDR2 LQKENI. Looking up the rest from reference TRBV18 and TRBJ2-1 gives the full variable domain: NAGVMQNPRHLVRRRGQEARLRCSPMKGHSHVYWYRQLPEEGLKFMVYLQKENIIDESGMPKERFSAEFPKEGPSILRIQQVVRGDSAAYFCASSPIGNEQFFGPGTRLTVL.

The rearrangement uses TRBV4-3 and TRBJ1-1; D is unresolved. Per germline, CDR1 LGHNA and CDR2 YSLEER. The CDR3 is 13 amino acids. With 0 bases removed from V and 11 bases from J, the gap between germline ends came to 13 bases. The CDR3 DNA follows: TGCGCCAGCAGCCAAGACCTTTCTCTATACGCTTTCTTT. This translates into CASSQDLSLYAFF.

V is TRBV10-1 and J is TRBJ2-2; 7 nucleotides line up with TRBD2. This CDR3 region has 17 residues. V lost 11 bases, J lost 3 bases, and 18 bases stayed unmatched. The germline CDR1 and CDR2 sequences are WNHNN and SYGVQD (reference sequence). CDR3 DNA: TGCGCCGGTGGGGAGGGCGTTCGGCTAGAGGACACCGGGGAGCTGTTTTTT. Translated: CAGGEGVRLEDTGELFF.

This clone appeared a few times. The rearrangement links TRBV2 to TRBJ2-7; D is uncertain. The CDR3 has 14 amino acids. Trimming took off 3 bases at V and 0 bases at J, with 9 bases between the two ends. Germline CDR1 and CDR2: SNHLY and FYNNEI. CDR3 sequence (DNA): TGTGCCAGCAGTGAGTACGGCCCCTCCTACGAGCAGTACTTC. Amino acids: CASSEYGPSYEQYF.

The V and J genes are TRBV4-1 and TRBJ1-4; 9 bases fit TRBD1. J was trimmed by 8 bases and V by 3 bases; bases with no gene match: 7. In germline, CDR1 is MGHRA, CDR2 YSYEKL. This CDR3 has 15 amino acids. CDR3 residues: CASSQAGTGNEKLFF. The CDR3 coding sequence is TGCGCCAGCAGCCAGGCCGGGACAGGGAACGAAAAACTGTTTTTT.

As concerns this clone: One junction end disagrees with the germline gene, perhaps due to a read error. The V and J genes are TRBV5-4 and TRBJ2-7, with 9 bases lining up with TRBD1. The CDR3 length is 14 residues. The germline CDR1 and CDR2 sequences are SGHNT and YYREEE (reference sequence). The CDR3 spells CASSTPGDREERHF. The CDR3 bases are TGTGCCAGCAGCACCCCGGGGGACAGGGAAGAGAGGCACTTC.